The present T cell receptor (beta chain) was sequenced within a study of cytomegalovirus exposure and HLA in healthy donors. With regard to this clone: No antigen is known for it.

PCR amplification relied on 60 Vbeta primers (plus 13 Jbeta primers). In the authors' workflow: An analysis performed later counted about 80 million unique TCR beta chains (approximately 11 million of them shared). Sequenced by immunoSEQ multiplex PCR; TCRdb stores in-frame clones only, minus some. That table supplies the V and J calls and clone size; D and trimming were determined from the DNA. Seen here are roughly 160,000 clones, approximately 80% observed once, and the top ten hold about 4.5%. Overall study findings and caveats: When a later analysis was performed, an Asian-associated ancestry cluster reportedly had fewer N-insertions than the roughly 730-donor mean. In a later analysis, TCR association rates varied by HLA locus: DRB1 most, HLA-C fewest.

Trimming at V came to 4 bases and at J to 4 bases, leaving 10 bases not matched to a gene. CDR3 length equals 16 residues. The germline V gene has CDR1 LGHNA and CDR2 YNFKEQ. The specimen sequenced was PBMCs. The receptor comes from a man in his thirties or forties in good health and CMV-seronegative. The V and J genes are TRBV4-2 and TRBJ2-7, with TRBD2 matching 10 bases. CDR3 sequence (DNA): TGTGCCAGCAGCCTTGCCGGGGGGACTAGCGCATACGAGCAGTACTTC. It translates to CASSLAGGTSAYEQYF.